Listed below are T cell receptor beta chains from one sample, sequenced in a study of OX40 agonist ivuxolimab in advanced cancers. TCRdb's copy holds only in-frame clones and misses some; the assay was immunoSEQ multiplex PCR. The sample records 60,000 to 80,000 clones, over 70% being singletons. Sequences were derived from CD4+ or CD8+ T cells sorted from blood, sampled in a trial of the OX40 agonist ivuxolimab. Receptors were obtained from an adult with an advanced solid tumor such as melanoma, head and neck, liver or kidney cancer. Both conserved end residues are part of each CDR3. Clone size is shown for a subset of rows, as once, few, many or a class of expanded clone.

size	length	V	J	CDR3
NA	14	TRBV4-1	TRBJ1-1	CASSHFRGLAEAFF
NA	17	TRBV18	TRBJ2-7	CASAWTGGAGSHYEQYF
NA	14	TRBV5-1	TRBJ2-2	CASRLEQGAGELFF
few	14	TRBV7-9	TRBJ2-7	CASSLDRKGYEQYF
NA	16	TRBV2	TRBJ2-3	CASSEAGRVSTDTQYF
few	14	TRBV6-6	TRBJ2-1	CASSSGTSDPEQFF
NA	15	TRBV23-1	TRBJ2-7	CASSPGGGALYEQYF
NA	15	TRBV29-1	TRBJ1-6	CSVSQGARGSSPLHF
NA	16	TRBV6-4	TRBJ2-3	CASSSSTSGDTDTQYF
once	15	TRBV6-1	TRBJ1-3	CASSKDRGVGNTIYF
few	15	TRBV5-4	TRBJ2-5	CASSLDLAVQETQYF
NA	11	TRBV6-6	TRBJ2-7	CASSLESEQYF
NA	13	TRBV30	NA	CAWSVTTHYEQYF
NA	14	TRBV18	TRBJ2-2	CASSPRTGLVELFF
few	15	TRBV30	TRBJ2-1	CAWDQTEISYNEQFF
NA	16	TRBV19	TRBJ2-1	CASSQPGQGASVEQFF
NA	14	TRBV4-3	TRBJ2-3	CASSRRAVTDTQYF
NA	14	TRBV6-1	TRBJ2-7	CASRDRGPSYEQYF
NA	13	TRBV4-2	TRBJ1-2	CASSPDRGYGYTF
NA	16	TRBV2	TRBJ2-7	CASKQSYRGSSYEQYF
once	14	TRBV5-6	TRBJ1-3	CASSRTGAGNTIYF
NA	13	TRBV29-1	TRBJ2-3	CSVARLGTDTQYF
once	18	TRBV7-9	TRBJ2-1	CASSLRTSGSIAYNEQFF
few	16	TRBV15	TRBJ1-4	CATRRELGEGEEKLFF
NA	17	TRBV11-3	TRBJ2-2	CASSLNQREPFTGELFF
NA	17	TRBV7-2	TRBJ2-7	CASSPIPRTGSSYEQYF
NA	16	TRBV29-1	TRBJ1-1	CSVSSRDRGRITEAFF
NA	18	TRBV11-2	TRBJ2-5	CASSLDHSDQGAGETQYF
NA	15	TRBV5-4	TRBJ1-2	CASSQPGQETYGYTF
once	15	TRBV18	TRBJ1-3	CASSPDGGYGNTIYF
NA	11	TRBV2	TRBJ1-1	CASRVNTEAFF
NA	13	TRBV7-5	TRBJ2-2	CASSPGQGEELFF
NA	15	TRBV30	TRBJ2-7	CAWSVLGTSTYEQYF
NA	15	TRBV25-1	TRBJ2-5	CASSVSGRLQETQYF
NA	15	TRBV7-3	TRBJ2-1	CASSRTGAGNNEQFF
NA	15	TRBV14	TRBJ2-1	CASSRGTSGYNEQFF
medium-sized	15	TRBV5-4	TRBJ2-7	CASSLARDRVREQYF
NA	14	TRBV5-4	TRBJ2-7	CASSRPGGSYEQYF
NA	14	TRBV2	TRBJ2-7	CASSESGTGAPQYF
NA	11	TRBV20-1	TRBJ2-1	CSASSERKQFF
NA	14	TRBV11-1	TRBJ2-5	CASSSGQFRETQYF
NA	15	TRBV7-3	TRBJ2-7	CASCPGGGGPYEQYF
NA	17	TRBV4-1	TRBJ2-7	CASSLTVETGGTYEQYF
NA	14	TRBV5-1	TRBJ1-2	CASSLVDSKHGYTF
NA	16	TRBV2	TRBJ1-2	CASSEWRQGAEGGYTF
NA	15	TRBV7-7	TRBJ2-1	CASSETAAYYNEQFF
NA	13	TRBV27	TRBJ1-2	CASSLQGSYGYTF
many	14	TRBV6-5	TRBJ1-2	CASSYLDRVDGYTF
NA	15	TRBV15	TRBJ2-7	CATSMGLAGAYEQYF
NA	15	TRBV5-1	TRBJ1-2	CASSLGLGDGDGYTF
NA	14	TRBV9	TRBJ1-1	CASSVAGTNTEAFF
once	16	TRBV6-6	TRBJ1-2	CASSYFTQAANYGYTF
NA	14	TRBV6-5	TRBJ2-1	CASSYRLAGNEQFF
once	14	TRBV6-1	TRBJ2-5	CASSDLWTKETQYF
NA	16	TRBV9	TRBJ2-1	CASSADRDYSHNEQFF
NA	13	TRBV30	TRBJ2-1	CACTRGSYNEQFF
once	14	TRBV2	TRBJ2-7	CATRVQGVSYEQYF